Listed below are T cell receptor beta chains from one sample, sequenced in a study of siplizumab effects on memory and regulatory T cells. Assay: immunoSEQ multiplex PCR; the TCRdb copy retains only in-frame clones and omits some. The sample yields tens of thousands of clones, about 90% seen once. The specimen sequenced was Tregs sorted from blood. Receptors were obtained from a human donor in good health. CDR3s include the opening cysteine and the closing phenylalanine or tryptophan. The order of the fields is clone size, V gene, D gene, J gene, CDR3 DNA, CDR3 protein. D genes are given only for firm matches. Only part of the rows carry a size: once, few, many, or a class if the clone is expanded.

NA,TRBV7-6,NA,TRBJ1-1,TGTGCCAGCAGCTTAGTAAGGGACCTTCTGAACACTGAAGCTTTCTTT,CASSLVRDLLNTEAFF
NA,TRBV9,NA,TRBJ2-1,TGTGCCAGCAGCCCAAGACTAGTGCAACAGAGCAATGAGCAGTTCTTC,CASSPRLVQQSNEQFF
NA,TRBV6-6,TRBD1,TRBJ2-7,TGTGCCAGCAGACGGCCGGGACAGGGGACCTACGAGCAGTACTTC,CASRRPGQGTYEQYF
NA,TRBV30,NA,TRBJ2-2,TGTGCCTGGAGTGTACTGCGCACCGGGGAGCTGTTTTTT,CAWSVLRTGELFF
few,TRBV13,TRBD2,TRBJ2-7,TGTGCCAGCAGCCCCCGGGGAGGGTACGGGGTCGAGCAGTACTTC,CASSPRGGYGVEQYF
once,TRBV6-1,NA,TRBJ2-7,TGTGCCAGCAGTTCAATCTACGAGCAGTACTTC,CASSSIYEQYF
NA,TRBV6-5,NA,TRBJ1-1,TGTGCCAGCAGTTACTCCCCCCCCAGGGGCACTGAAGCTTTCTTT,CASSYSPPRGTEAFF
NA,TRBV6-1,NA,TRBJ2-7,TGTGCCAGCAGACGAACCGGGCCAGGGGCCTACGAGCAGTACTTC,CASRRTGPGAYEQYF
few,TRBV18,NA,TRBJ1-1,TGTGCCAGCCGAACAGGGAACCTTCGAGCTTTCTTT,CASRTGNLRAFF
NA,TRBV2,NA,TRBJ2-7,TGTGCCAGCGGAGGACTGAGTTCCTACGAGCAGTACTTC,CASGGLSSYEQYF
NA,TRBV5-6,TRBD1,TRBJ2-2,TGTGCCAGCAGCCCCGGGACAGGGGCCACCGGGGAGCTGTTTTTT,CASSPGTGATGELFF
NA,TRBV29-1,NA,TRBJ2-7,TGCAGCGTTGAGGGCAGAACCTACGAGCAGTACTTC,CSVEGRTYEQYF
NA,TRBV9,NA,TRBJ1-5,TGTGCCAGCAGCGTAGACGTTCGAGGGCCCCAGCATTTT,CASSVDVRGPQHF
NA,TRBV6-1,NA,TRBJ2-2,TGTGCCAGCAGTGAAGCGGTCAGGGTAGGCGGGGAGCTGTTTTTT,CASSEAVRVGGELFF
NA,TRBV30,NA,TRBJ1-6,TGTGCCTGGACACGGGGCCGAAATTCACCCCTCCACTTT,CAWTRGRNSPLHF
NA,TRBV5-1,TRBD1,TRBJ2-2,TGCGCCAGCAGCTCCCGACAGGGGGCGAGGGGCACCGGGGAGCTGTTTTTT,CASSSRQGARGTGELFF
NA,TRBV11-2,TRBD1,TRBJ2-1,TGTGCCAGCAGCGCCGATCAATGGGACAGGCCTTACAATGAGCAGTTCTTC,CASSADQWDRPYNEQFF
NA,TRBV4-1,NA,TRBJ2-3,TGCGCCAGCAGCCAAGGGGGAACAAATACGCAGTATTTT,CASSQGGTNTQYF
few,TRBV29-1,NA,TRBJ2-1,TGCAGCGTTGAAGACGACCGGGGACCCTCGTGGAATGAGCAGTTCTTC,CSVEDDRGPSWNEQFF
once,TRBV5-1,NA,TRBJ1-2,TGCGCCAGCAGCTTGGTTCGACAGACCGATGGCTACACCTTC,CASSLVRQTDGYTF
NA,TRBV7-8,NA,TRBJ1-1,TGTGCCAGCAGGTACGGACAGAGCAACACTGAAGCTTTCTTT,CASRYGQSNTEAFF
NA,TRBV6-5,NA,TRBJ2-7,TGTGCCAGCAGATCCGGGACGTCATCCTACGAGCAGTACTTC,CASRSGTSSYEQYF
NA,TRBV6-4,NA,TRBJ2-5,TGTGCCAGCAGTTTAAGGGACCAAGAGACCCAGTACTTC,CASSLRDQETQYF
NA,TRBV28,TRBD2,TRBJ2-1,TGTGCCAGCAGTCCTTCCCTGGTAGCGGGAGGGGTGCAGTTCTTC,CASSPSLVAGGVQFF
NA,TRBV11-2,TRBD2,TRBJ2-1,TGTGCCAGCAGCTTAGCGGGACTAGTTAAACACAATGAGCAGTTCTTC,CASSLAGLVKHNEQFF
NA,TRBV19,TRBD2,TRBJ2-3,TGTGCCAGTAGGTCTAGCGGGATTTCTAGCACAGATACGCAGTATTTT,CASRSSGISSTDTQYF
NA,TRBV19,NA,TRBJ2-6,TGTGCCAGTAGGCCGGGACGGATGCCTCGTGGGGCCAACGTCCTGACTTTC,CASRPGRMPRGANVLTF
NA,TRBV19,TRBD2,TRBJ2-2,TGTGCCAGTAGTATCGTTCGGGGGAGGGGCGGGGAGCTGTTTTTT,CASSIVRGRGGELFF
NA,TRBV27,NA,TRBJ2-7,TGTGCCAGCAGACGCCGAGGAGAGCAGTACTTC,CASRRRGEQYF
NA,TRBV7-9,NA,TRBJ1-2,TGTGCCGGAGAAAGGGTTTATGGCTACACCTTC,CAGERVYGYTF
NA,TRBV19,TRBD1,TRBJ2-7,TGTGCCAGTAGGGACAGGGGCTCCTACGAGCAGTACTTC,CASRDRGSYEQYF
NA,TRBV29-1,TRBD1,TRBJ2-5,TGCAGCGTGTCACAGGGGGCTGAGACCCAGTACTTC,CSVSQGAETQYF
NA,TRBV7-9,NA,TRBJ1-3,TGTGCCAGCAGCTTAACAGGGACCTCTGGAAACACCATATATTTT,CASSLTGTSGNTIYF
few,TRBV7-9,NA,TRBJ2-1,TGTGCCAGCAGCCGGGACGGCCGGAATGAGCAGTTCTTC,CASSRDGRNEQFF
NA,TRBV5-1,NA,TRBJ1-6,TGCGCCAGCAGCGTGAGGGGCAATTCACCCCTCCACTTT,CASSVRGNSPLHF
NA,TRBV5-4,NA,TRBJ2-7,TGTGCCAGCAGCTTGGCTCAGGGCGAGCAGTACTTC,CASSLAQGEQYF
few,TRBV6-1,TRBD2,TRBJ2-1,TGTGCCAGCAGTGAGCGGGAGATAGTCTACAATGAGCAGTTCTTC,CASSEREIVYNEQFF
NA,TRBV9,TRBD1,TRBJ1-2,TGTGCCAGCAGCGTCACAGGGGTCGACTATGGCTACACCTTC,CASSVTGVDYGYTF
NA,TRBV28,TRBD2,TRBJ2-1,TGTGCCAGCAGTACTAGCGGGAATTACAATGAGCAGTTCTTC,CASSTSGNYNEQFF
NA,TRBV2,NA,TRBJ1-5,TGTGCCAGCAAGTTAACAGGGAATCAGCCCCAGCATTTT,CASKLTGNQPQHF
once,TRBV5-1,NA,TRBJ1-1,TGCGCCAGCAGCTTCGGGGGCAAGGCTTTCTTT,CASSFGGKAFF
NA,TRBV5-1,NA,TRBJ1-5,TGCGCCAGCAGCTTGGGGACTGACAGACAGCCCCAGCATTTT,CASSLGTDRQPQHF
NA,TRBV19,NA,TRBJ1-4,TGTGCCAGTAGTATAGGCAAGGATCGGGAAAAACTGTTTTTT,CASSIGKDREKLFF
once,TRBV28,NA,TRBJ2-3,TGTGCCAGCAGTGCCCGGACGCGGACCACAGATACGCAGTATTTT,CASSARTRTTDTQYF